The entry that follows covers one T cell receptor (beta chain) sequence. The antigen is not known. With a J-beta primer mix and a sample-barcoded 5' primer, a second PCR ran about 7 to 12 cycles. TCRdb redid the calling of the 5' RACE reads with MiXCR, one entry per CDR3 protein. The profile shows approximately 600,000 distinct CDR3 sequences, about 53% of them singletons. The data originate from a study of blood T cells in healthy people across ages. The study's findings and limits: Naive and antigen-experienced cells were not separated, limiting conclusive comparison. Naive CD4+ cells and diversity were both higher in long-lived donors than in aged donors.

The junction had 3 bases not matched to a gene; V was cut back by 5 bases and J by 3 bases. The germline gives CDR1 ENHRY, CDR2 SYGVKD. The CDR3 runs to 13 residues. The chain recombines TRBV10-3 with TRBJ1-2; TRBD1 agrees at 7 bases. This receptor was obtained from a man in his 60s in good health. The sequenced sample consisted of blood. The CDR3 DNA reads TGTGCCATCAGTCCAGGGACAGACTATGGCTACACCTTC. Protein product: CAISPGTDYGYTF.